The entry below describes one T cell receptor (beta chain). Its antigen remains unknown. Only in-frame clones appear in the TCRdb table, and some are missing; sequencing was by immunoSEQ multiplex PCR. The repertoire consists of 2 million to 2.5 million clones, with approximately 93% occurring once and the leading ten covering 0.39%. The data stem from a study of shared clonotypes between healthy human individuals. The donor cohort consisted entirely of Caucasian adults residing in Nashville, Tennessee. The CDR3 covers 16 residues. V was cut by 6 bases and J by 0 bases, with 14 bases left in between. CDR1 and CDR2 (germline): LNHDA, SQIVND (reference sequence). Findings of the study overall: Of the naive CD4 clonotypes, approximately 5% were shared across a handful of donors. A limitation of the genetic and exposure-history diversity represented arose from few donors.

The gene calls are TRBV19 and TRBJ2-2; D is possibly TRBD1 or TRBD2 (5 bases each). This TCR was sampled from a man aged 18 to 35 in good health. Some clones in this sample may be carry-over from other donors' samples. Sequencing was done on a sample of naive CD4+ T cells from PBMCs. The subset is: CD45RA+ positively selected. The CDR3 sequence: CASSGARAPNTGELFF. The CDR3 nucleotides are TGTGCCAGTAGCGGGGCTCGCGCTCCGAACACCGGGGAGCTGTTTTTT.